The source of this T cell receptor beta chain is a study of T-cell memory formation after mild COVID-19. Across the whole study: Clustering of TCRs was largely donor specific. Study-wide findings and caveats: A balance of CD4 and CD8 characterized clones contracting day 15 to 85, whereas later expanders leaned CD4+.

TCRdb used MiXCR to reprocess the 5' RACE reads, holding one entry per CDR3 protein. Among roughly 450,000 distinct CDR3 sequences listed, about 18% were seen once. The CDR3 runs 14 residues. Germline assignment: CDR1 SQVTM and CDR2 ANQGSEA. The ends were cut back, 6 bases at V and 4 bases at J, with 17 bases in the middle. This clonotype has more than one count but fewer than ten. As yet, its antigen is unknown. The sample comprised PBMCs or a T cell subset sorted from them (not recorded which). This chain connects TRBV29-1 to TRBJ2-3; perhaps TRBD1 as D (6 bases). The sequence was collected from an adult woman who had mild COVID-19 (a few samples of this study predate the infection). Cell type and time point are not known. CDR3 DNA sequence: TGCAGCGTGGATAACAGGGAAGGAGCAGATACGCAGTATTTT. Protein sequence: CSVDNREGADTQYF.